This T cell receptor beta chain was captured in a study of cytomegalovirus exposure and HLA in healthy donors. Study-level results: What a later analysis reportedly showed was that an Asian-associated ancestry cluster had fewer N-insertions than the approximately 700-donor mean. TCR beta sequences numbering 15,000 to 20,000 were associated with HLA alleles at 0.05 false discovery rate in a later analysis. As a later analysis showed, a missense DCLRE1C variant was linked to trimming of TCR beta V- and J-genes. Certain indistinguishable V segments, among them TRBV6-2 and TRBV6-3, were excluded.

This clone was found once. The antigen remains undetermined. With V trimmed by 4 bases and J by 2 bases, 5 bases remained unmatched. CDR3 length equals 15 residues. The germline V gene has CDR1 MNHEY and CDR2 SMNVEV (reference sequence). The PCR ran on 60 Vbeta and 13 Jbeta primers. Clones were sequenced by immunoSEQ multiplex PCR, and TCRdb holds only the in-frame ones, with some missing. The data hold 150,000 to 200,000 clones, with roughly 65% observed a single time. The TCR sequence derives from a man aged 18 to 30 in good health and CMV-seropositive. The sequenced sample consisted of PBMCs. The V call is TRBV27, the J call TRBJ1-3, with 7 bases fitting TRBD1. The CDR3 spells CASSSKGAPGNTIYF. The CDR3 DNA reads as TGTGCCAGCAGTTCTAAGGGGGCGCCTGGAAACACCATATATTTT.